The 30 T cell receptor beta chains given below trace back to one sample, sequenced in a study of T cells in tuberculosis listed by TCRdb under 2018. Receptor amplification or capture employed the immunoSEQ multiplex PCR assay. Imported from immuneACCESS, the table was reduced by TCRdb to in-frame sequences with V and J called. These copies leave out some clones; in studies compared against another copy, an unresolved V gene accounts for under half, and the cause of the remainder is not known. The sample data list 30,000 to 40,000 clones, and 95% to 97% of these were observed just once. The top ten clonotypes cover approximately 6.2% of the sample. Sequenced: PBMCs. The source of these receptors is a donor between 10 and 29 years old with latent tuberculosis or without tuberculosis infection.

The V and J genes are TRBV5-1 and TRBJ1-2; D is unresolved. The germline V gene encodes CDR1 SGHRS and CDR2 YFSETQ. The CDR3 is 14 residues long. Trimming took 4 bases from V and 7 from J, leaving 17 bases between them. CDR3 sequence: CASSPEYMGGGYTF. CDR3 bases: TGCGCCAGCAGCCCGGAATATATGGGAGGTGGCTACACCTTC.

CDR3 DNA: TGCGCCAGCAGCTTGGACGGGACAGTATACGAGCAGTACTTC. Translating it yields CASSLDGTVYEQYF. The chain carries TRBV5-1 and TRBJ2-7, with 7 bases that match TRBD1. J was trimmed by 4 bases and V by 0 bases; bases with no gene match: 4. The CDR3 has 14 residues. From germline, CDR1 is SGHRS and CDR2 YFSETQ.

The J gene is TRBJ2-2, the V gene TRBV30; tentatively, D is TRBD1 (5 bases). The length of the CDR3 is 11 residues. The ends were cut back, 4 bases at V and 7 bases at J, with 7 bases in the middle. The germline V gene encodes CDR1 GTSNPN and CDR2 SVGIG (reference sequence). In nucleotides, the CDR3 is TGTGCCTGGAATCAGGGCGGGGAGCTGTTTTTT. Its protein is CAWNQGGELFF. The whole variable domain, filled in from reference TRBV30 and TRBJ2-2, reads SQTIHQWPATLVQPVGSPLSLECTVEGTSNPNLYWYRQAAGRGLQLLFYSVGIGQISSEVPQNLSASRPQDRQFILSSKKLLLSDSGFYLCAWNQGGELFFGEGSRLTVL.

The gene calls are TRBV28 and TRBJ1-1, with a possible D match to TRBD1 (5 bases). With 5 bases removed from V and 4 bases from J, the gap between germline ends came to 14 bases. The CDR3 is 14 residues long. The V gene's germline CDR1 is MDHEN and CDR2 SYDVKM. The CDR3 loop is CASSLSGMSTEAFF. CDR3 bases: TGTGCCAGCAGTCTTTCAGGGATGAGCACTGAAGCTTTCTTT.

The V and J genes are TRBV6-5 and TRBJ2-7, with 12 bases identical to TRBD2. The germline V gene has CDR1 MNHEY and CDR2 SVGAGI. The CDR3 spans 16 residues. V lost 2 bases and J lost 9; bases outside the gene matches: 11. CDR3 in amino acids: CASSYSLASGRARQYF. In DNA, the CDR3 is TGTGCCAGCAGTTACAGTTTAGCTAGCGGGAGGGCCCGGCAGTACTTC.

This clone was observed once. The V gene is TRBV6-6, the J gene TRBJ2-7, with 9 positions matching TRBD2. The length of the CDR3 is 15 residues. Germline V gene lookup returns CDR1 MNHNY and CDR2 SVGAGI (reference sequence). Trimming took 8 bases from V and 4 from J; bases not matched to a gene: 12. The CDR3 is CASFSHLAGAYEQYF. Written as DNA, the CDR3 is TGTGCCAGCTTTTCTCATTTAGCGGGAGCTTACGAGCAGTACTTC.

V is TRBV5-1 and J is TRBJ1-1; 9 bases agree with TRBD1. The CDR3 contains 14 residues. Germline trimming cut 4 bases from V and 4 bases from J; bases unmatched to any gene: 5. Germline CDR1 SGHRS, CDR2 YFSETQ. The CDR3 DNA reads as TGCGCCAGCAGCGATTGGACAGGGGCCACTGAAGCTTTCTTT. Translation gives CASSDWTGATEAFF.

This clone was seen a single time. The chain carries TRBV7-9 and TRBJ2-3; D gene unclear. Looked up from germline, CDR1 is SEHNR and CDR2 is FQNEAQ (reference sequence). With 5 bases removed from V and 5 bases from J, the gap between germline ends came to 17 bases. This CDR3 spans 15 amino acids. The CDR3 spells CASSQSTTPIDTQYF. CDR3 sequence (DNA): TGTGCCAGCAGCCAATCCACCACACCAATAGATACGCAGTATTTT. The variable domain in full, with the rest retrieved from reference TRBV7-9 and TRBJ2-3, is DTGVSQNPRHKITKRGQNVTFRCDPISEHNRLYWYRQTLGQGPEFLTYFQNEAQLEKSRLLSDRFSAERPKGSFSTLEIQRTEQGDSAMYLCASSQSTTPIDTQYFGPGTRLTVL.

The chain is built from TRBV11-1 and TRBJ1-4; D uncertain. The CDR3 contains 13 residues. V lost 1 base and J 8 bases, leaving 8 bases between the germline ends. Germline-derived CDR1 and CDR2 are SGHAT and FQDESV (reference sequence). The CDR3 region is CASSLDPGEKLFF. CDR3 in DNA: TGTGCCAGCAGCTTAGATCCGGGGGAAAAACTGTTTTTT. Combining the CDR3 with reference TRBV11-1 and TRBJ1-4 gives the whole variable domain EAEVAQSPRYKITEKSQAVAFWCDPISGHATLYWYRQILGQGPELLVQFQDESVVDDSQLPKDRFSAERLKGVDSTLKIQPAELGDSAMYLCASSLDPGEKLFFGSGTQLSVL.

In nucleotides, the CDR3 is TGTGCCAGCACCAGGACAGGCCCCCCGCAGTATTTT. Its protein product is CASTRTGPPQYF. The chain carries TRBV6-1 and TRBJ2-3, with 7 bases that match TRBD1. Germline V gene data show CDR1 as MNHNS and CDR2 as SASEGT. J gave up 10 bases and V 7 bases, and 8 bases lay outside the gene matches. The CDR3 totals 12 residues.

This clone is a singleton in its sample. The chain links TRBV18 to TRBJ1-5; 9 bases align to TRBD1. V gave up 3 bases and J gave up 6 bases; unmatched junction bases: 6. Germline V CDR1 and CDR2: KGHSH, LQKENI. This CDR3 has 15 amino acids. The CDR3 here is CASSPGTGLSQPQHF. CDR3 sequence (DNA): TGTGCCAGCTCACCCGGGACAGGGCTAAGTCAGCCCCAGCATTTT.

The chain couples TRBV28 to TRBJ2-7, with TRBD2 matching over 13 bases. The germline CDR1 and CDR2 sequences are MDHEN and SYDVKM. The CDR3 is made up of 16 amino acids. V dropped 5 bases and J dropped 7; count of bases not matched to a gene: 11. Written as DNA, the CDR3 is TGTGCCAGCAGTGTACCCGGGACTAGCGGGACGCGGGAGCAGTACTTC. Translated: CASSVPGTSGTREQYF.

This sequence joins TRBV28 and TRBJ1-2, with D tentatively TRBD1 (6 bases). Trimming removed 4 bases from V and 8 bases from J, with 20 bases in between. This CDR3 is built from 15 residues. Germline lookup yields CDR1 MDHEN and CDR2 SYDVKM. The CDR3 nucleotides are TGTGCCAGCAGTTCACACCTCGGGGGGGCGACGGGCTACACCTTC. This codes for CASSSHLGGATGYTF.

This clone was counted a single time. The rearrangement joins TRBV6-5 to TRBJ1-1; no clear D. The CDR3 extends over 15 amino acids. Germline-derived CDR1 and CDR2 are MNHEY and SVGAGI. V lost 2 bases to trimming and J lost 0 bases, with 10 bases between them. CDR3 sequence (DNA): TGTGCCAGCAGTTACCGACAAGTAATGAACACTGAAGCTTTCTTT. This encodes CASSYRQVMNTEAFF.

The chain uses TRBV5-1 and TRBJ1-2, with TRBD1 matching 9 bases. Germline CDR1 reads SGHRS; CDR2 reads YFSETQ. With V trimmed by 4 bases and J by 8 bases, 12 bases remained unmatched. CDR3 length: 15 amino acids. CDR3 residues: CASSPGSTGGGGYTF. The CDR3 region has the DNA TGCGCCAGCAGCCCCGGGTCCACAGGGGGCGGCGGCTACACCTTC.

In this sample, this clone turned up once. V and J are TRBV2 and TRBJ1-2, with D unresolved. CDR1 and CDR2 (germline): SNHLY, FYNNEI. V dropped 7 bases and J dropped 2 bases, with 11 bases sitting between them. The CDR3 sequence is 13 residues long. CDR3 DNA sequence: TGTGCCAGCAACGCCGGCGGGAACTATGGCTACACCTTC. Translated: CASNAGGNYGYTF.

V gene TRBV6-1 combines with J gene TRBJ2-2; TRBD2 agrees at 9 bases. V shed 2 bases, J shed 5 bases, and the junction held 12 bases outside the gene matches. This CDR3 is built from 18 residues. The germline gives CDR1 MNHNS, CDR2 SASEGT. Here the CDR3 reads CASSEQSRLAGSTGELFF. The CDR3, as DNA: TGTGCCAGCAGTGAACAATCTAGGCTAGCGGGATCTACCGGGGAGCTGTTTTTT.

CDR3 protein: CASSALIRSEAFF. CDR3 DNA sequence: TGTGCCAGCAGCGCCTTGATTCGGTCTGAAGCTTTCTTT. The chain joins TRBV7-2 to TRBJ1-1; the D is unclear. Germline CDR1 and CDR2: SGHTA and FQGNSA. The ends were cut back, 5 bases at V and 6 bases at J, with 13 bases in the middle. This CDR3 contains 13 residues.

J is TRBJ1-2 and V is TRBV27; perhaps TRBD1 as D (6 bases). V gave up 5 bases and J gave up 8 bases, with 21 bases separating them. Germline V CDR1 and CDR2: MNHEY, SMNVEV (reference sequence). The CDR3 runs to 15 residues. The CDR3 DNA sequence: TGTGCCAGCAGTCCCGATTTTGGGGGGGCGGGCGGCTACACCTTC. Translating it yields CASSPDFGGAGGYTF.

The CDR3 bases are TGTGCCAGCAGCTTGGGACTAGCGGGGTCGAGCTCCTACAATGAGCAGTTCTTC. Protein product: CASSLGLAGSSSYNEQFF. The chain joins TRBV7-8 to TRBJ2-1; 13 bases map to TRBD2. V was clipped by 3 bases and J by 0 bases; unmatched bases: 5. This CDR3 has 18 residues. Germline CDR1 is SGHVS and CDR2 is FQNEAQ.

The rearrangement links TRBV18 to TRBJ1-1; no reliable D call. The germline V and J ends were trimmed by 3 bases and 6 bases, with 8 bases remaining between them. The CDR3 runs 12 residues. Per the germline V gene, CDR1 is KGHSH and CDR2 is LQKENI. The CDR3 DNA reads as TGTGCCAGCTCACCCTTCTCGGCTGAAGCTTTCTTT. This translates into CASSPFSAEAFF.

The genes are TRBV7-2 and TRBJ1-2; D remains unclear. The CDR3 runs to 12 residues. Germline-derived CDR1 and CDR2 are SGHTA and FQGNSA. Trimming shortened V by 1 base and J by 7 bases, and 7 bases separated the two germline ends. CDR3 coding DNA: TGTGCCAGCAGCTTAGGCGGCGGTGGCTACACCTTC. It is translated as CASSLGGGGYTF.

J is TRBJ2-4 and V is TRBV2; the D is unclear. The length of the CDR3 is 14 residues. CDR1 is SNHLY, CDR2 FYNNEI, per germline. The V end was cut by 7 bases, the J end by 2 bases, with 12 bases between. Here the CDR3 reads CASNEEYPKNIQYF. The CDR3 DNA is TGTGCCAGCAACGAGGAATATCCCAAAAACATTCAGTACTTC.

The DNA of the CDR3 is TGTGCCAGCAGCTTAGACCCCAGGGGGGAGTATGAGCAGTTCTTC. Translating gives CASSLDPRGEYEQFF. This chain connects TRBV7-9 to TRBJ2-1, with a tentative D call TRBD1 (7 bases). The CDR3 has 15 amino acids. CDR1 SEHNR and CDR2 FQNEAQ come from the germline V gene (reference sequence). V dropped 1 base and J dropped 8 bases, with 15 bases sitting between them.

This chain joins TRBV7-9 and TRBJ2-1, with D possibly TRBD1 on 7 matching bases. The CDR3 extends over 16 amino acids. The V end was cut by 1 base, the J end by 2 bases, with 12 bases between. The V gene's germline CDR1 is SEHNR and CDR2 FQNEAQ (reference sequence). This CDR3 is CASSLGQGGPYNEQFF. Here the CDR3 DNA reads TGTGCCAGCAGCTTAGGGCAGGGGGGACCCTACAATGAGCAGTTCTTC.

This clone appeared once. J is TRBJ2-1 and V is TRBV5-1; 11 bases map to TRBD2. The trim removed 3 bases at V and 8 bases at J, leaving 10 bases unmatched. Germline CDR1 and CDR2: SGHRS and YFSETQ. This CDR3 has 16 amino acids. The DNA for the CDR3 is TGCGCCAGCAGCTGGCGGACTAGCGGGCCAGGCGATGAGCAGTTCTTC. Amino acid sequence: CASSWRTSGPGDEQFF.

The CDR3 here is CASSPGEGFYEQYF. DNA for the CDR3: TGTGCCAGCAGCCCGGGCGAGGGATTCTACGAGCAGTACTTC. The chain carries TRBV5-5 and TRBJ2-7; possible D gene TRBD2, 5 bases. Germline values: CDR1 SGHKS, CDR2 YYEKEE (reference sequence). Trimming pared 4 bases from V and 3 bases from J, leaving 14 bases between. The length of the CDR3 is 14 residues.

The V gene is TRBV7-2, the J gene TRBJ2-7; 7 bases map to TRBD2. This CDR3 is 15 amino acids long. Germline CDR1 reads SGHTA; CDR2 reads FQGNSA. The junction had 12 bases not matched to a gene; V was cut back by 5 bases and J by 5 bases. The CDR3 loop is CASSPFLGRANEQYF. For the CDR3, the DNA is TGTGCCAGCAGCCCTTTCCTAGGGAGGGCCAACGAGCAGTACTTC.

V is TRBV4-2 and J is TRBJ1-1, with D possibly TRBD1 on 5 matching bases. Trimming shortened V by 0 bases and J by 3 bases, and 14 bases separated the two germline ends. This CDR3 comprises 16 residues. Per germline, CDR1 LGHNA and CDR2 YNFKEQ. The CDR3 here is CASSQDMGGWDTEAFF. The CDR3 coding sequence is TGTGCCAGCAGCCAAGATATGGGGGGGTGGGACACTGAAGCTTTCTTT.

The chain uses TRBV7-2 and TRBJ1-2, with D possibly matching TRBD1 (6 bases). This CDR3 is built from 16 residues. V gave up 1 base and J gave up 4 bases, with 16 bases separating them. Germline V gives CDR1 SGHTA, CDR2 FQGNSA. CDR3 DNA sequence: TGTGCCAGCAGCTTAGAGTTCAGGGGCGCGGGCTATGGCTACACCTTC. It yields the protein CASSLEFRGAGYGYTF. Variable domain in full (rest from reference TRBV7-2 and TRBJ1-2): GAGVSQSPSNKVTEKGKDVELRCDPISGHTALYWYRQSLGQGLEFLIYFQGNSAPDKSGLPSDRFSAERTGGSVSTLTIQRTQQEDSAVYLCASSLEFRGAGYGYTFGSGTRLTVV.